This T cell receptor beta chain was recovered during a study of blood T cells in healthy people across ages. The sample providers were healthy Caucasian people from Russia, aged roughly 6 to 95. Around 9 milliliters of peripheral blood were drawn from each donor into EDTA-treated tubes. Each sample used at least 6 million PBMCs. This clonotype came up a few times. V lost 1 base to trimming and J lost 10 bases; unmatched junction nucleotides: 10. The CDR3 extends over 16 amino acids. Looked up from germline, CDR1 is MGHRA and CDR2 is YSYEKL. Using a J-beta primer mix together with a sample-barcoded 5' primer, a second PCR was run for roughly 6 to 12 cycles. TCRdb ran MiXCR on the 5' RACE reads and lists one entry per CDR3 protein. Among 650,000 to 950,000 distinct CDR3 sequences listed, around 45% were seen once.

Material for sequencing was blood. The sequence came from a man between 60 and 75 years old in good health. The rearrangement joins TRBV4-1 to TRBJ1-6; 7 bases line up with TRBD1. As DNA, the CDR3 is TGCGCCAGCAGCCAAGTTACAGGGGACGGTCGGTCACCCCTCCACTTT. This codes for CASSQVTGDGRSPLHF.